This T cell receptor (beta chain) was retrieved from a study of blood T cells in healthy people across ages. For this clonotype: What it binds is not known.

With a J-beta primer mix and a sample-barcoded 5' primer, a second PCR ran about 6 to 11 cycles. In TCRdb, the 5' RACE reads were re-called with MiXCR into one record per CDR3 protein. Of roughly 1.5 million distinct CDR3 sequences in the sample, under 55% were seen once. CDR1 and CDR2 from the germline V gene are MNHEY and SMNVEV (reference sequence). V lost 2 bases and J lost 9; bases outside the gene matches: 7. The CDR3 covers 16 residues. Overall study results and limits: Samples with more naive T cells showed higher observed beta diversity.

V and J are TRBV27 and TRBJ1-6; the match to TRBD1 covers 10 bases. This clonotype was sampled from a woman between 18 and 29 years old in good health. The sample comprised blood. Written as DNA, the CDR3 is TGTGCCAGCAGTTTAATGGGACAGGGGAGCTTTTCACCCCTCCACTTT. Residues: CASSLMGQGSFSPLHF.